This TCR beta chain was obtained from a study of blood T cell repertoires in COVID-19. The germline V gene encodes CDR1 SGHNT and CDR2 YYREEE (reference sequence). The CDR3 consists of 15 residues. V was pared by 5 bases and J by 0 bases, with 12 bases between. This clone was seen a single time. Sequencing used immunoSEQ multiplex PCR; TCRdb keeps in-frame clones, though not all of them. This table holds a few hundred thousand clones, around 86% found once. This chain links TRBV5-4 with TRBJ2-1, with D possibly TRBD2 on 7 matching bases. The sequence was collected from a man under 40 who had recovered from COVID-19. The sequenced material came from peripheral blood. CDR3 protein: CASRPGGHSYNEQFF. The CDR3 coding sequence is TGTGCCAGCAGGCCCGGGGGGCACTCCTACAATGAGCAGTTCTTC.